What follows are 13 T cell receptor beta chains derived from one specimen sequenced in a study of shared T cell receptors in the human thymus. The data were produced by immunoSEQ multiplex PCR, yet TCRdb's version contains in-frame clones alone and is incomplete. Among some 700,000 clones listed, 80% to 90% were seen once. These same data were also listed under a study on human thymus T cells.

The sequencing sample was made of thymocytes. These TCRs come from a girl in the first two years of life with a congenital heart defect.

This chain uses TRBV7-4 with TRBJ1-1; 8 bases agree with TRBD1. With 5 bases clipped from V and 5 bases from J, the junction kept 13 bases outside the gene matches. The CDR3 consists of 16 residues. From germline, CDR1 is SGHVT and CDR2 SQSDAQ. This CDR3 is CASSPPGDRGWTEAFF. CDR3 DNA sequence: TGTGCCAGCAGCCCACCCGGTGACAGGGGTTGGACTGAAGCTTTCTTT.

The rearrangement links TRBV14 to TRBJ2-1; 8 bases fit TRBD1. The ends lost 1 base at V and 4 bases at J; junction bases unmatched: 6. Germline CDR1 reads SGHDN; CDR2 reads FVKESK. This CDR3 comprises 16 residues. The CDR3 reads CASSQVPQGAYNEQFF. The CDR3 coding sequence is TGTGCCAGCAGCCAAGTCCCGCAGGGGGCTTACAATGAGCAGTTCTTC.

The chain uses TRBV5-6 and TRBJ1-6, with 7 bases identical to TRBD1. In germline, CDR1 is SGHDT, CDR2 YYEEEE. This CDR3 has 16 amino acids. The junction had 6 bases not matched to a gene; V was cut back by 4 bases and J by 2 bases. CDR3 sequence (DNA): TGTGCCAGCAGCACGACAGGGAGCACCTATAATTCACCCCTCCACTTT. Amino acids: CASSTTGSTYNSPLHF.

The V gene is TRBV14, the J gene TRBJ2-7, with 7 bases identical to TRBD1. The CDR3 covers 13 residues. V shed 3 bases and J 2 bases; nucleotides not matched to a gene: 1. Germline V gene sequence: CDR1 SGHDN, CDR2 FVKESK. As DNA, the CDR3 is TGTGCCAGCAGCCACGGGACAGCCTACGAGCAGTACTTC. Its protein is CASSHGTAYEQYF.

The J gene is TRBJ2-3, the V gene TRBV5-4; possibly TRBD2 for D (6 bases). Germline V gives CDR1 SGHNT, CDR2 YYREEE (reference sequence). The CDR3 consists of 15 residues. Trimming stripped 0 bases from V and 2 bases from J, with 10 bases between. The CDR3 here is CASSLGLADTDTQYF. The CDR3 nucleotides are TGTGCCAGCAGCTTGGGGTTAGCGGACACAGATACGCAGTATTTT. Full variable domain (missing parts from reference TRBV5-4 and TRBJ2-3): ETGVTQSPTHLIKTRGQQVTLRCSSQSGHNTVSWYQQALGQGPQFIFQYYREEENGRGNFPPRFSGLQFPNYSSELNVNALELDDSALYLCASSLGLADTDTQYFGPGTRLTVL.

This clone was seen a single time. The chain recombines TRBV6-1 with TRBJ2-5; TRBD1 agrees at 11 bases. In germline, CDR1 is MNHNS, CDR2 SASEGT. The CDR3 is 16 amino acids. The trim removed 0 bases at V and 4 bases at J, leaving 4 bases unmatched. The CDR3 bases are TGTGCCAGCAGTGAAGCAAGGACAGGGGGCGGAGAGACCCAGTACTTC. It yields the protein CASSEARTGGGETQYF.

This clone was observed a few times. V usage is TRBV2 and J usage is TRBJ1-6; 7 bases agree with TRBD1. V lost 2 bases and J lost 8; bases outside the gene matches: 15. The CDR3 length is 18 residues. Germline V lookup: CDR1 SNHLY, CDR2 FYNNEI. This chain's CDR3 is CASSELVISGRGYSPLHF. The DNA of the CDR3 is TGTGCCAGCAGTGAACTCGTCATTTCGGGCAGGGGGTATTCACCCCTCCACTTT. The entire variable domain, with the rest obtained from reference TRBV2 and TRBJ1-6, is as follows: EPEVTQTPSHQVTQMGQEVILRCVPISNHLYFYWYRQILGQKVEFLVSFYNNEISEKSEIFDDQFSVERPDGSNFTLKIRSTKLEDSAMYFCASSELVISGRGYSPLHFGNGTRLTVT.

The gene calls are TRBV5-8 and TRBJ2-7; 7 nucleotides align to TRBD1. Germline V gene data show CDR1 as SGHTS and CDR2 as YDEGEE. The CDR3 length is 15 residues. J gave up 3 bases and V 2 bases, and 8 bases lay outside the gene matches. The CDR3 is CASSFGTNRGYEQYF. The CDR3 nucleotides read TGTGCCAGCAGCTTTGGGACCAACAGGGGCTACGAGCAGTACTTC.

With regard to this clone: Within the sample, other DNA sequences also encode this same CDR3. This chain uses TRBV6-5 with TRBJ1-1; 11 nucleotides agree with TRBD1. There are 15 residues in the CDR3. The germline gives CDR1 MNHEY, CDR2 SVGAGI. V trimming: 5 bases; J trimming: 12 bases; junction bases outside the gene matches: 14. CDR3 sequence: CASSRGQGAEVGSFF. The CDR3 DNA reads as TGTGCCAGCAGTCGAGGACAGGGGGCTGAGGTTGGATCTTTCTTT.

J is TRBJ2-1 and V is TRBV7-9, with no clear D. The V and J ends lost 3 bases and 4 bases respectively, with 22 bases between them. The CDR3 totals 18 residues. Germline V gene lookup returns CDR1 SEHNR and CDR2 FQNEAQ (reference sequence). CDR3 bases: TGTGCCAGCAGCTTTCCGAACTCGTCCCTGATGAGGTACAATGAGCAGTTCTTC. Amino acid sequence: CASSFPNSSLMRYNEQFF. Filled out from reference TRBV7-9 and TRBJ2-1, the complete variable domain reads DTGVSQNPRHKITKRGQNVTFRCDPISEHNRLYWYRQTLGQGPEFLTYFQNEAQLEKSRLLSDRFSAERPKGSFSTLEIQRTEQGDSAMYLCASSFPNSSLMRYNEQFFGPGTRLTVL.

The chain recombines TRBV7-2 with TRBJ2-7, with 7 bases identical to TRBD1. Germline assignment: CDR1 SGHTA and CDR2 FQGNSA. This CDR3 has 16 residues. With V trimmed by 5 bases and J by 3 bases, 13 bases remained unmatched. This CDR3 is CASSPDRRGTVYEQYF. In DNA form, the CDR3 reads TGTGCCAGCAGCCCCGACAGACGAGGGACAGTCTACGAGCAGTACTTC. The full variable domain, rest sourced from reference TRBV7-2 and TRBJ2-7, is GAGVSQSPSNKVTEKGKDVELRCDPISGHTALYWYRQSLGQGLEFLIYFQGNSAPDKSGLPSDRFSAERTGGSVSTLTIQRTQQEDSAVYLCASSPDRRGTVYEQYFGPGTRLTVT.

This sequence joins TRBV14 and TRBJ1-2; 11 bases fit TRBD1. Germline V gene data show CDR1 as SGHDN and CDR2 as FVKESK. J gave up 8 bases and V 3 bases, and 23 bases lay outside the gene matches. The CDR3 length is 20 residues. The CDR3: CASSHSHGKDRGRGERGYTF. The CDR3 coding sequence is TGTGCCAGCAGCCATTCACACGGGAAGGACAGGGGGCGCGGGGAACGGGGCTACACCTTC.

This clone was picked up a small number of times. CDR3: CASSYRLAYYEQYF. For the CDR3, the DNA is TGTGCCAGCAGTTACAGGCTAGCTTACTACGAGCAGTACTTC. V and J are TRBV6-6 and TRBJ2-7; D perhaps matches TRBD2 (5 bases). V was cut by 2 bases and J by 3 bases, with 11 bases left in between. The CDR3 has 14 amino acids. Looked up from germline, CDR1 is MNHNY and CDR2 is SVGAGI (reference sequence).